A selection of T cell receptor beta chains follows, all from one sample in a study of blood T cell repertoires in COVID-19. Clones were read by immunoSEQ multiplex PCR, and TCRdb kept only the in-frame ones, dropping some. This table has 110,000 or so clones, 87% appearing once. The specimen sequenced was peripheral blood. The source is a woman aged 50 to 65 with acute or convalescent COVID-19. Each CDR3 is given with its conserved first and last residue. D genes are given only for firm matches. A clone size is listed for some rows: how often the clone was seen (once, few, many), or a class if it is expanded.

.,.,TRBV10-3,TRBJ2-1,TGTGCCATCAGTGAGCGAGACTTAGACAATGAGCAGTTCTTC,CAISERDLDNEQFF
.,TRBD1,TRBV6-5,TRBJ1-6,TGTGCCAGCAGTTACTCCATCGACAGGGTCGGTTCACCCCTCCACTTT,CASSYSIDRVGSPLHF
.,.,TRBV30,TRBJ1-6,TGTGCCTGGAGTGCGGATTCACCCCTCCACTTT,CAWSADSPLHF
.,.,TRBV7-8,TRBJ1-6,TGTGCCAGCAGCGCCCTCAGGGCTTATAATTCACCCCTCCACTTT,CASSALRAYNSPLHF
.,TRBD1,TRBV18,TRBJ2-2,TGTGCCAGCTCACCGATCGGACAGGGTTGGGACACCGGGGAGCTGTTTTTT,CASSPIGQGWDTGELFF
.,TRBD1,TRBV18,TRBJ2-7,TGTGCCAGCTCACCAAAAGGGACAGGGGGCTTTAGTGTATCCTACGAGCAGTACTTC,CASSPKGTGGFSVSYEQYF
.,TRBD1,TRBV5-6,TRBJ2-7,TGTGCCAGCAGCCCAGAGGGACAGGCAATTTACGAGCAGTACTTC,CASSPEGQAIYEQYF
.,TRBD1,TRBV27,TRBJ2-1,TGTGCCAGCAGTTTATCGGGGAACCGGGACAGGGGCTACAATGAGCAGTTCTTC,CASSLSGNRDRGYNEQFF
.,TRBD2,TRBV5-1,TRBJ2-7,TGCGCCAGCAGCCTCAGCGGGATAGAGCTCATCTACGAGCAGTACTTC,CASSLSGIELIYEQYF
.,TRBD1,TRBV3-1/TRBV3-2,TRBJ2-2,TGTGCCAGCAGTCAGGACAGGGGGGGAACGGGCACCGGGGAGCTGTTTTTT,CASSQDRGGTGTGELFF
.,.,TRBV16,TRBJ1-2,TGTGCCAGCAGCCAATCATACGGTGGTAACTATGGCTACACCTTC,CASSQSYGGNYGYTF
once,TRBD2,TRBV6-5,TRBJ2-5,TGTGCCAGCAGTAGACTAGCGGGGGGGCAAGAGACCCAGTACTTC,CASSRLAGGQETQYF
.,.,TRBV5-6,TRBJ2-7,TGTGCCAGCAGCTTGGGTTCGGGGAGGAGCTCCTACGAGCAGTACTTC,CASSLGSGRSSYEQYF